This TCR beta chain was captured in a study of cytomegalovirus exposure and HLA in healthy donors. Study observations and caveats: Cytomegalovirus-associated status was assigned to 164 TCR beta chains. TCR beta sequences reportedly predicted most subjects' HLA-A and HLA-B alleles accurately.

Primers included in the PCR were 60 Vbeta and 13 Jbeta primers. Profiling relied on immunoSEQ multiplex PCR, and the TCRdb table lists in-frame clones only, not all of them. The sample consists of 150,000 to 200,000 clones, about four fifths of them appearing once. The trim removed 6 bases at V and 3 bases at J, leaving 13 bases unmatched. Germline CDR1 is KGHSH and CDR2 is LQKENI. The CDR3 extends over 16 amino acids. A remark on this clone: Its antigen is as yet unknown.

The TCR sequence derives from a woman aged 50 to 60 in good health and CMV-seronegative. Sequencing was done on a sample of PBMCs. The chain joins TRBV18 to TRBJ2-5; 7 nucleotides agree with TRBD2. CDR3 protein: CASSPRVLAEKETQYF. CDR3 sequence (DNA): TGTGCCAGCTCTCCTAGGGTCCTAGCGGAAAAAGAGACCCAGTACTTC. Looking up the rest from reference TRBV18 and TRBJ2-5 gives the full variable domain: NAGVMQNPRHLVRRRGQEARLRCSPMKGHSHVYWYRQLPEEGLKFMVYLQKENIIDESGMPKERFSAEFPKEGPSILRIQQVVRGDSAAYFCASSPRVLAEKETQYFGPGTRLLVL.